The next 32 T cell receptor beta chains were all read from a single sample in a study of regulatory T cells in long-lasting Graves disease. Specified time point: persistent/refractory GD, antithyroid drugs over 5 years with positive TRAb. Researchers made the TCR library from RNA that was extracted from PBMCs. TCR beta libraries were built with iRepertoire HTBI primers and Arm-PCR of CDR3 regions. TCRdb re-analysed the multiplex PCR reads in MiXCR, keeping a single row per CDR3 protein. This sample has hundreds of thousands of distinct CDR3 sequences, with around 21% found just once. Sample: peripheral blood mononuclear cells (PBMCs), taken when the disease was refractory, from a patient treated with antithyroid drugs. The receptor source for this set is a female donor with Graves disease.

Ten or more counts support this clonotype. V and J are TRBV7-2 and TRBJ2-7; TRBD1 agrees at 8 bases. This CDR3 spans 14 amino acids. Germline V CDR1 and CDR2: SGHTA, FQGNSA. V lost 8 bases to trimming and J lost 7 bases; unmatched junction nucleotides: 13. CDR3 sequence: CASGADRGKKEQYF. The CDR3 coding sequence is TGTGCCAGCGGGGCCGACAGGGGAAAAAAGGAGCAGTACTTC.

The chain combines TRBV28 with TRBJ2-1; D is unclear. The CDR3 runs 9 residues. The germline V gene has CDR1 MDHEN and CDR2 SYDVKM. The V end lost 8 bases, the J end lost 9 bases, and 5 bases lay between the germline ends. The CDR3 spells CASGVEQFF. The CDR3 coding sequence is TGTGCCAGCGGTGTTGAGCAGTTCTTC.

This chain joins TRBV7-6 and TRBJ2-3; perhaps TRBD1 as D (6 bases). With 1 base removed from V and 4 bases from J, the gap between germline ends came to 15 bases. CDR1 and CDR2 (germline): SGHVS, FNYEAQ. The CDR3 totals 16 residues. CDR3 DNA: TGTGCCAGCAGCTTAGAGGCAGGGGATGTTGCAGATACGCAGTATTTT. As protein: CASSLEAGDVADTQYF.

This clonotype was counted between two and nine times. The CDR3 does not close with the conserved phenylalanine or tryptophan, likely indicating a read error. The rearrangement uses TRBV28 and TRBJ1-1; TRBD1 matches 9 bases. The ends lost 6 bases at V and 6 bases at J; junction bases unmatched: 14. Germline values: CDR1 MDHEN, CDR2 SYDVKM. This CDR3 contains 16 residues. In nucleotides, the CDR3 is TGTGCCAGCAGCCAGTCACGGGACAGGGAGTTCTCTGAAGCTTTCCTT. Residues: CASSQSRDREFSEAFL.

The chain couples TRBV6-1 to TRBJ2-1; 13 nucleotides align to TRBD2. The V segment lost 4 bases and the J segment 4 bases; nucleotides outside the gene matches: 13. Germline V gene sequence: CDR1 MNHNS, CDR2 SASEGT. The CDR3 is 19 amino acids. The CDR3 loop reads CASSGTSGRVGLWYNEQFF. The CDR3 DNA is TGTGCCAGCAGTGGTACTAGCGGGAGGGTGGGTCTATGGTACAATGAGCAGTTCTTC.

This clonotype has a handful of counts. This chain uses TRBV5-1 with TRBJ1-2, with TRBD1 matching 7 bases. The CDR3 is 12 residues long. Germline CDR1 and CDR2: SGHRS and YFSETQ. Trimming removed 4 bases from V and 7 bases from J; junction bases left unmatched: 4. The DNA of the CDR3 is TGCGCCAGCAGCCCTGACAGGGCTGGCTACACCTTC. Translated, it gives CASSPDRAGYTF.

The table lists this clonotype with many counts. This chain connects TRBV7-2 to TRBJ2-5; a weak D match, TRBD1 (6 bases). V lost 5 bases and J 4 bases, leaving 14 bases between the germline ends. Germline V gene lookup returns CDR1 SGHTA and CDR2 FQGNSA. This CDR3 has 14 residues. This chain's CDR3 is CASSQSRDTETQYF. CDR3 sequence (DNA): TGTGCCAGCAGCCAAAGCCGGGACACAGAGACCCAGTACTTC.

The chain couples TRBV7-3 to TRBJ2-7; 10 bases are a match to TRBD1. The junction had 7 bases not matched to a gene; V was cut back by 5 bases and J by 3 bases. The CDR3 consists of 15 residues. Germline V gene sequence: CDR1 SGHTA, CDR2 FQGTGA. The CDR3, as DNA: TGTGCCAGCAGCCAGGGGACAGGGGCCAACTACGAGCAGTACTTC. It codes for CASSQGTGANYEQYF. The full variable domain, with the rest looked up from reference TRBV7-3 and TRBJ2-7, is GAGVSQTPSNKVTEKGKYVELRCDPISGHTALYWYRQSLGQGPEFLIYFQGTGAADDSGLPNDRFFAVRPEGSVSTLKIQRTERGDSAVYLCASSQGTGANYEQYFGPGTRLTVT.

This clonotype was seen a few times. The V gene is TRBV20-1, the J gene TRBJ2-5; 8 bases line up with TRBD2. The CDR3 runs 14 residues. Germline V CDR1 and CDR2: DFQATT, SNEGSKA (reference sequence). The J segment lost 4 bases and the V segment lost 6 bases, leaving 10 bases of the junction unmatched. This chain's CDR3 is CSAWAGGSGETQYF. As DNA, the CDR3 is TGCAGTGCCTGGGCGGGGGGCTCTGGAGAGACCCAGTACTTC.

This clonotype was seen a few times. This could be a read error, since a much larger clone is one nucleotide away. V is TRBV12-3 or TRBV12-4 and J is TRBJ1-4; D possibly corresponds to TRBD1 (5 bases). There are 16 residues in the CDR3. CDR3 nucleotides: TGTGCCAGCAGCCTCGGACAACCTTCAACTAATGAAAAACTGTCTTTT. Its translation is CASSLGQPSTNEKLSF.

This clonotype appeared many times. The rearrangement uses TRBV6-5 and TRBJ2-7; perhaps TRBD1 as D (5 bases). Per germline, CDR1 MNHEY and CDR2 SVGAGI. The CDR3 extends over 13 amino acids. The V and J ends lost 2 bases and 3 bases respectively, with 8 bases between them. The DNA for the CDR3 is TGTGCCAGCAGTTACGACAGCCTCTACGAGCAGTACTTC. Translated: CASSYDSLYEQYF.

V is TRBV29-1 and J is TRBJ1-1; D is ambiguous. This CDR3 is 11 amino acids long. Trimming left V 7 bases short and J 4 bases short, with 10 bases between. The germline V gene has CDR1 SQVTM and CDR2 ANQGSEA. This CDR3 is CSDNLATEAFF. Written as DNA, the CDR3 is TGCAGCGACAATCTTGCCACTGAAGCTTTCTTT.

A few counts support this clonotype. The V call is TRBV13, the J call TRBJ2-5; possible D gene TRBD2, 5 bases. CDR3 size: 11 residues. Trimming cost V 1 base and J 10 bases, with 7 bases left between them. The germline CDR1 and CDR2 sequences are PRHDT and FYEKMQ (reference sequence). The CDR3 protein is CASSLDGDQYF. As DNA, the CDR3 is TGTGCCAGCAGCTTAGACGGGGACCAGTACTTC.

The rearrangement links TRBV4-3 to TRBJ1-2; D ambiguous. The length of the CDR3 is 14 residues. The V gene lost 0 bases and the J gene lost 1 base, with 6 bases spanning the gap. CDR1 and CDR2 (germline): LGHNA, YSLEER. The DNA for the CDR3 is TGCGCCAGCAGCCAAGATATGAATAACTATGGCTACACCTTC. It yields the protein CASSQDMNNYGYTF.

This clonotype was found many times. This rearrangement joins TRBV12-3 or TRBV12-4 to TRBJ2-2, with D maybe TRBD2 (6 bases). The CDR3 runs 14 residues. The V end was cut by 1 base, the J end by 7 bases, with 10 bases between. For the CDR3, the DNA is TGTGCCAGCAGTTTAGTGGGAGGCGGCGGGGAGCTGTTTTTT. Translated, it gives CASSLVGGGGELFF.

The V gene is TRBV6-1, the J gene TRBJ1-1; D remains unclear. V was pared by 7 bases and J by 4 bases, with 13 bases between. The CDR3 has 13 amino acids. From germline, CDR1 is MNHNS and CDR2 SASEGT. The CDR3 nucleotides read TGTGCCAGCACCCCAGACGGGTTCACTGAAGCTTTCTTT. Translation gives CASTPDGFTEAFF.

This clonotype was detected only a few times. The J gene is TRBJ2-7, the V gene TRBV5-1; TRBD2 might be the D (5 bases). The length of the CDR3 is 16 residues. Trimming removed 5 bases at V and 2 bases at J, with 20 bases between. Germline loops: CDR1 SGHRS, CDR2 YFSETQ. In DNA form, the CDR3 reads TGCGCCAGCAGTCCTACGATTGTAGGGAGAACCTACGAGCAGTACTTC. It translates to CASSPTIVGRTYEQYF.

This clonotype was recorded at least ten times. The V and J genes are TRBV2 and TRBJ1-6, with TRBD1 as a possible D gene (5 bases). V was trimmed by 11 bases and J by 7 bases, leaving 18 bases between them. Germline CDR1 reads SNHLY; CDR2 reads FYNNEI. The CDR3 sequence is 14 residues long. The CDR3 loop reads CASGPPRDNSPLHF. In DNA, the CDR3 is TGTGCCTCCGGGCCCCCTAGGGACAATTCACCCCTCCACTTT.

This clonotype was counted many times. V and J are TRBV6-2 or TRBV6-3 and TRBJ2-7; no definite D call. The CDR3 totals 11 residues. CDR1 and CDR2 (germline): MNHEY, SVGEGT. Trimming stripped 4 bases from V and 3 bases from J, with 4 bases between. CDR3 bases: TGTGCCAGCAGTTCCCACTACGAGCAGTACTTC. This gives the protein CASSSHYEQYF.

This clonotype was detected only a few times. The chain recombines TRBV7-2 with TRBJ2-2, with D uncertain. The CDR3 has 16 residues. CDR1 and CDR2 (germline): SGHTA, FQGNSA. V lost 4 bases to trimming and J lost 4 bases, with 16 bases between them. DNA of the CDR3: TGTGCCAGCAGCTCCCACACCGTAAGAGTCACCGGGGAGCTGTTTTTT. It translates to CASSSHTVRVTGELFF.

The sample holds a few counts of this clonotype. This chain connects TRBV25-1 to TRBJ2-5; TRBD2 aligns across 12 bases. The CDR3 contains 17 residues. V lost 8 bases, J lost 4 bases, and 14 bases stayed unmatched. The germline CDR1 and CDR2 sequences are MGHDK and SYGVNS. The CDR3 loop is CASERLAGEEGGETQYF. For the CDR3, the DNA is TGTGCCAGCGAAAGACTAGCGGGAGAAGAGGGTGGAGAGACCCAGTACTTC.

This clonotype was counted ten times or more. This chain uses TRBV6-2 or TRBV6-3 with TRBJ2-7; tentative D call: TRBD2 (6 bases). The CDR3 contains 14 residues. Germline-derived CDR1 and CDR2 are MNHEY and SVGEGT. V lost 7 bases to trimming and J lost 2 bases, with 15 bases between them. CDR3 residues: CASTSAGSTYEQYF. CDR3 bases: TGTGCCAGCACCTCAGCGGGCTCCACCTACGAGCAGTACTTC.

This chain uses TRBV20-1 with TRBJ2-2, with D possibly being TRBD1 or TRBD2 (6 bases each). The germline V gene encodes CDR1 DFQATT and CDR2 SNEGSKA (reference sequence). V lost 1 base, J lost 2 bases, and 14 bases lay in between. The CDR3 extends over 16 amino acids. CDR3 DNA sequence: TGCAGTGCTAGAGGGGGGGCCGGAGGTAACACCGGGGAGCTGTTTTTT. Residues: CSARGGAGGNTGELFF.

For this clonotype: This may be a read error, as it is one base from a much larger clone. The V call is TRBV24-1, the J call TRBJ1-5, with TRBD1 identical over 9 bases. V shed 12 bases, J shed 5 bases, and the junction held 13 bases outside the gene matches. The CDR3 loop spans 15 amino acids. Germline CDR1 is KGHDR and CDR2 is SFDVKD. The CDR3 sequence is CASTEQGATDQPQHF. The CDR3 nucleotides are TGTGCCTCGACGGAACAGGGGGCCACCGATCAGCCCCAGCATTTT.

The sample holds a few counts of this clonotype. The rearrangement links TRBV7-9 to TRBJ2-7; tentative D call: TRBD1 (6 bases). V dropped 1 base and J dropped 0 bases, with 13 bases sitting between them. This CDR3 is 16 amino acids long. Per the germline V gene, CDR1 is SEHNR and CDR2 is FQNEAQ (reference sequence). Here the CDR3 reads CASSLGLGASSYEQYF. CDR3 nucleotides: TGTGCCAGCAGCTTAGGGCTGGGGGCTAGCTCCTACGAGCAGTACTTC.

The sample holds many counts of this clonotype. The rearrangement joins TRBV27 to TRBJ1-6, with D possibly being TRBD1 (5 bases). CDR3 length equals 15 residues. Germline V gene sequence: CDR1 MNHEY, CDR2 SMNVEV (reference sequence). Trimming shortened V by 5 bases and J by 5 bases, and 13 bases separated the two germline ends. For the CDR3, the DNA is TGTGCCAGCAGTATGTCGGGACGGGATAATTCACCCCTCCACTTT. This codes for CASSMSGRDNSPLHF.

V usage is TRBV12-3 or TRBV12-4 and J usage is TRBJ1-1; D not certain. This CDR3 contains 16 residues. With 8 bases removed from V and 1 base from J, the gap between germline ends came to 20 bases. In nucleotides, the CDR3 is TGTGCCAGCTCCACCTCTAACTTTGGTGGGAACACTGAAGCTTTCTTT. Its translation: CASSTSNFGGNTEAFF.

The chain employs TRBV6-9 and TRBJ2-3, with D perhaps matching TRBD1 (5 bases). V lost 4 bases to trimming and J lost 4 bases, with 18 bases between them. Germline lookup yields CDR1 MNHGY and CDR2 SVAAGI. This CDR3 region has 16 residues. The DNA for the CDR3 is TGTGCCAGCAGTTCCCCGGCTCACAGGAATTCAGATACGCAGTATTTT. Its protein is CASSSPAHRNSDTQYF.

Worth noting for this clonotype: One end of the junction is discordant with germline, which a read error may explain. The chain employs TRBV5-1 and TRBJ2-6, with D unresolved. Germline V CDR1 and CDR2: SGHRS, YFSETQ. CDR3 size: 18 residues. CDR3 in DNA: TGCGCCAGCAGCTTGGCCGAGTGGGATTACTCTGGGGTCAACGTCCTGACTTTC. Translated, it gives CASSLAEWDYSGVNVLTF.

A few counts support this clonotype. The gene calls are TRBV6-1 and TRBJ1-5; TRBD1 agrees at 7 bases. With V trimmed by 8 bases and J by 7 bases, 8 bases remained unmatched. Looked up from germline, CDR1 is MNHNS and CDR2 is SASEGT. The CDR3 has 13 residues. The CDR3 DNA follows: TGTGCCAGCGGACAAGGGGGCTGGCAGCCCCAGCATTTT. This gives the protein CASGQGGWQPQHF.

This clonotype was picked up many times. The chain carries TRBV28 and TRBJ2-7, with 10 bases that match TRBD1. Per the germline V gene, CDR1 is MDHEN and CDR2 is SYDVKM. The CDR3 has 15 amino acids. Germline trimming cut 7 bases from V and 2 bases from J; bases unmatched to any gene: 8. The CDR3 bases are TGTGCCAGCACCAGAAGGGACAGGGGCACCTACGAGCAGTACTTC. Its protein is CASTRRDRGTYEQYF.

This clonotype was recorded at least ten times. V is TRBV28 and J is TRBJ1-2; D unclear. This CDR3 is 13 amino acids long. V was clipped by 2 bases and J by 7 bases, with 11 bases between them. Germline loops: CDR1 MDHEN, CDR2 SYDVKM. This chain's CDR3 is CASSLIKGSGYTF. The CDR3 DNA is TGTGCCAGCAGTTTAATAAAGGGAAGTGGCTACACCTTC.